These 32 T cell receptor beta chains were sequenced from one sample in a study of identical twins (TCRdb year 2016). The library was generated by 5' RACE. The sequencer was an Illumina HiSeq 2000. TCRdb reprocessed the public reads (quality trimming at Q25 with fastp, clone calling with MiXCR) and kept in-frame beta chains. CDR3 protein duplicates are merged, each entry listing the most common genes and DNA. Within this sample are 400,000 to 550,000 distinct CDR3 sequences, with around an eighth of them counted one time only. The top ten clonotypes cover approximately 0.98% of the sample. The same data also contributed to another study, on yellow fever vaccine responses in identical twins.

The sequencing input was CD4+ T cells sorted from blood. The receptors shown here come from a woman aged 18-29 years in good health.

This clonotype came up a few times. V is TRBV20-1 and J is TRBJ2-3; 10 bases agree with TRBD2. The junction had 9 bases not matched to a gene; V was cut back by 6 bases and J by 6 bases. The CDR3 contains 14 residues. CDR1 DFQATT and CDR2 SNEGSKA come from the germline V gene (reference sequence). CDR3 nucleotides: TGCAGTGCCCCGACTAGCGGGCGCCGGGATACGCAGTATTTT. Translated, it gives CSAPTSGRRDTQYF.

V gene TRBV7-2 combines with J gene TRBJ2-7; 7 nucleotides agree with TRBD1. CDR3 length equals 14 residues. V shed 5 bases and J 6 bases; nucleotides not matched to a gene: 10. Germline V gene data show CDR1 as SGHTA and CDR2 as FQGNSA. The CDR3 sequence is CASSPRAGGFEQYF. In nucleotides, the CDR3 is TGTGCCAGCAGCCCTCGGGCAGGGGGATTCGAGCAGTACTTC.

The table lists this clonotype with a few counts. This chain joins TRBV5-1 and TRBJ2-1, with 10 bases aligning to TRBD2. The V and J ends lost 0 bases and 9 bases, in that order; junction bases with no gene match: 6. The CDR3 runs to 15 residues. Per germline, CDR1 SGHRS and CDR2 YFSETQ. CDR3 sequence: CASSLGSSGSSEQFF. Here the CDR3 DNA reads TGCGCCAGCAGCTTGGGTTCTAGCGGGAGTTCTGAGCAGTTCTTC. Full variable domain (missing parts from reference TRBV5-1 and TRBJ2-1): KAGVTQTPRYLIKTRGQQVTLSCSPISGHRSVSWYQQTPGQGLQFLFEYFSETQRNKGNFPGRFSGRQFSNSRSEMNVSTLELGDSALYLCASSLGSSGSSEQFFGPGTRLTVL.

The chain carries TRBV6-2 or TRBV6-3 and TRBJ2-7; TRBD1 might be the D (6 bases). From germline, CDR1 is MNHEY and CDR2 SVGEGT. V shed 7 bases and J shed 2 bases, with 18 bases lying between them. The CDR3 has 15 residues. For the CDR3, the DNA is TGTGCCAGCATGTTTAGGAACGGACAGCCCTACGAGCAGTACTTC. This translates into CASMFRNGQPYEQYF.

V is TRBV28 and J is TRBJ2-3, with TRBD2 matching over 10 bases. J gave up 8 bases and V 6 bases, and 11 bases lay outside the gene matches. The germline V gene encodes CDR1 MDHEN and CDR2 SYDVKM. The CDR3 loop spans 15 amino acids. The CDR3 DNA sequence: TGTGCCAGCAGCGGAAGCGGGAGGGGGCCCGGTACGCAGTATTTT. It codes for CASSGSGRGPGTQYF.

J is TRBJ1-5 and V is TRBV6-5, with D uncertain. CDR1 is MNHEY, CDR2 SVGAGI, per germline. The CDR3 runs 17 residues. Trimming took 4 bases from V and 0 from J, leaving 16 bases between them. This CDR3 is CASSSTPRSDSNQPQHF. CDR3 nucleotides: TGTGCCAGCAGTTCCACCCCCAGGTCCGATAGCAATCAGCCCCAGCATTTT.

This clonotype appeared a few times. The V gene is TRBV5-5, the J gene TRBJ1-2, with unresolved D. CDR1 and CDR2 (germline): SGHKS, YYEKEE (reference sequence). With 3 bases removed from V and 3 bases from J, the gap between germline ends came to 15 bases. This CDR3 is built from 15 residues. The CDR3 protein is CASSWVGTADYGYTF. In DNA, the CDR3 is TGTGCCAGCAGCTGGGTGGGAACAGCGGACTATGGCTACACCTTC.

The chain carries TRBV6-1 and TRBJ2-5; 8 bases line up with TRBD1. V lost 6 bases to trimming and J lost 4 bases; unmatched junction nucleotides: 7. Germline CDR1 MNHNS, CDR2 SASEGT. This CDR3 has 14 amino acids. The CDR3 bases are TGTGCCAGCAGCACCGGACAGGGCATAGAGACCCAGTACTTC. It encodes CASSTGQGIETQYF.

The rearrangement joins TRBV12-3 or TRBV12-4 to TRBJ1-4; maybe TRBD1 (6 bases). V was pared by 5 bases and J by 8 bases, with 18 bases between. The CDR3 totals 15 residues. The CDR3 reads CASSPYRAMGEKLFF. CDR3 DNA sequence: TGTGCCAGCAGTCCGTACAGGGCGATGGGAGAAAAACTGTTTTTT.

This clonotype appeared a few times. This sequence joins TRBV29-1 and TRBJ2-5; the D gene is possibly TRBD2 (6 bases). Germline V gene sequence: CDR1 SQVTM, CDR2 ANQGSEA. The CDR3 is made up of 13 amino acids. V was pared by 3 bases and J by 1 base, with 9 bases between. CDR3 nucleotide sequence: TGCAGCGTTGACGGCGGGGCCCAAGAGACCCAGTACTTC. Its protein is CSVDGGAQETQYF.

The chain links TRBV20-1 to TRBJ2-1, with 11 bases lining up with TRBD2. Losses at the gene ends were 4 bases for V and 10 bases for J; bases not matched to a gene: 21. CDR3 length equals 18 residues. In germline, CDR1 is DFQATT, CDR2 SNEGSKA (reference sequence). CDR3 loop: CSAKMAALGTSGQGEQFF. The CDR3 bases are TGCAGTGCTAAGATGGCAGCACTCGGGACTAGCGGTCAAGGGGAGCAGTTCTTC.

In DNA, the CDR3 is TGTGCCAGCAGCCGCATAGCGGGGGGTGGGAACGAGCAGTACTTC. Its translation: CASSRIAGGGNEQYF. The gene calls are TRBV3-1 and TRBJ2-7, with 10 bases aligning to TRBD2. V lost 4 bases, J lost 5 bases, and 8 bases stayed unmatched. This CDR3 comprises 15 residues. Germline V gene sequence: CDR1 LGHDT, CDR2 YNNKEL (reference sequence).

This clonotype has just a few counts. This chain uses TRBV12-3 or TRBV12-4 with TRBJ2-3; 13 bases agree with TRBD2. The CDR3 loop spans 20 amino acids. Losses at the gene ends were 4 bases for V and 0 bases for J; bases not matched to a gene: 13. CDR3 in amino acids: CASSSWTSGGPSASTDTQYF. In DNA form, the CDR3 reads TGTGCCAGCAGTTCTTGGACTAGCGGGGGACCCAGTGCTAGCACAGATACGCAGTATTTT.

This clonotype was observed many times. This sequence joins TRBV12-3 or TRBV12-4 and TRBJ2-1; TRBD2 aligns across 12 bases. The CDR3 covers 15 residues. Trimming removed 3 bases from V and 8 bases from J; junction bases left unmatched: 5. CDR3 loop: CASSLLAGGPHEQFF. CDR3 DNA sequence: TGTGCCAGCAGTTTGCTAGCGGGGGGGCCTCATGAGCAGTTCTTC.

Here the CDR3 reads CASSLEGLAGSQYF. DNA for the CDR3: TGCGCCAGCAGCTTGGAGGGACTAGCAGGTTCCCAGTACTTC. V gene TRBV5-1 combines with J gene TRBJ2-5; 9 nucleotides align to TRBD2. This CDR3 comprises 14 residues. Germline lookup yields CDR1 SGHRS and CDR2 YFSETQ. V shed 0 bases and J 9 bases; nucleotides not matched to a gene: 6.

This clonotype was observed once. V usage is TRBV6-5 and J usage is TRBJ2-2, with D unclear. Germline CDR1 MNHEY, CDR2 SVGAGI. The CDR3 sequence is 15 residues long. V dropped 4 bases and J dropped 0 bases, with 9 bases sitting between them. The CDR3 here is CASSLWAANTGELFF. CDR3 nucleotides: TGTGCCAGCAGTTTATGGGCGGCGAACACCGGGGAGCTGTTTTTT.

The DNA for the CDR3 is TGTGCCAGCCTCCAGGGGTCCCTCTCCTACGAGCAGTACTTC. It yields the protein CASLQGSLSYEQYF. This rearrangement joins TRBV12-3 or TRBV12-4 to TRBJ2-7; a weak D match, TRBD1 (6 bases). V lost 8 bases, J lost 0 bases, and 14 bases lay in between. This CDR3 is built from 14 residues.

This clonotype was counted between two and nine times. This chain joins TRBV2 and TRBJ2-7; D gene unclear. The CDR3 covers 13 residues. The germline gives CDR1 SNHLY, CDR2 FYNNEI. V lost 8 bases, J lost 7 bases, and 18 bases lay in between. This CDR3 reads CASSPGFPREQYF. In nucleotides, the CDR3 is TGTGCCAGCTCCCCAGGATTTCCGCGAGAGCAGTACTTC.

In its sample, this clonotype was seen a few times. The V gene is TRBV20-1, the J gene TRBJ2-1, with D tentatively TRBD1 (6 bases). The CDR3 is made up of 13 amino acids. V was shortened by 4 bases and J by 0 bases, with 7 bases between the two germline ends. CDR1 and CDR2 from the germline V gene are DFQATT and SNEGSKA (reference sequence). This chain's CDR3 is CSANRDSYNEQFF. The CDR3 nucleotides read TGCAGTGCTAACAGGGACTCCTACAATGAGCAGTTCTTC.

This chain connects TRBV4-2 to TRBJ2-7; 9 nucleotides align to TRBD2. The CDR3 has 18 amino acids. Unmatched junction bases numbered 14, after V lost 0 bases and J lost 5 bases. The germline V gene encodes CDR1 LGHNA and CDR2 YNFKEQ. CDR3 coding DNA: TGTGCCAGCAGCCAAGATCAAACCCGGGCTAGCGGGATAAACGAGCAGTACTTC. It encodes CASSQDQTRASGINEQYF.

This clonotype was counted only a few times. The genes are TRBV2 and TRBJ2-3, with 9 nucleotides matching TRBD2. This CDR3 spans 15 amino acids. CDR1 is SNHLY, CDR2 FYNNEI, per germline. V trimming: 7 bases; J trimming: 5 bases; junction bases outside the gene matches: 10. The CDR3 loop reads CASINAGGYGDTQYF. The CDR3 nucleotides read TGTGCCAGCATTAATGCGGGGGGGTACGGAGATACGCAGTATTTT.

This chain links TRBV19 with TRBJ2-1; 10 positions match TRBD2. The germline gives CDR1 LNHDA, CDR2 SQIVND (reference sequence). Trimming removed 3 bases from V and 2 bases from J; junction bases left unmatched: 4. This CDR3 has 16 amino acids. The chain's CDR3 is CASSITGLATYNEQFF. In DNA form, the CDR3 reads TGTGCCAGTAGTATTACGGGACTAGCGACCTACAATGAGCAGTTCTTC.

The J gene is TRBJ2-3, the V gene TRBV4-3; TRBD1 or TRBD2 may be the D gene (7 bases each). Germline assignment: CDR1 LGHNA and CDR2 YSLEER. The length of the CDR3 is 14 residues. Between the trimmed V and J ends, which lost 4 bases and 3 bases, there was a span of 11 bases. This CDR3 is CASSPGGVTDTQYF. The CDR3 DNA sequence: TGCGCCAGCAGCCCAGGGGGGGTGACAGATACGCAGTATTTT.

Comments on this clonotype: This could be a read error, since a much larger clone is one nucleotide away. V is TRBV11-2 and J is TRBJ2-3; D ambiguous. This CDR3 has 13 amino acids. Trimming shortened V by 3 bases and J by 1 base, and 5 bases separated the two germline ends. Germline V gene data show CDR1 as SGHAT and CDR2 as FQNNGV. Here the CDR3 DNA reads TGTGCCAGCAGCTTTTGGGGCACAGATACGCAGTATTTT. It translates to CASSFWGTDTQYF.

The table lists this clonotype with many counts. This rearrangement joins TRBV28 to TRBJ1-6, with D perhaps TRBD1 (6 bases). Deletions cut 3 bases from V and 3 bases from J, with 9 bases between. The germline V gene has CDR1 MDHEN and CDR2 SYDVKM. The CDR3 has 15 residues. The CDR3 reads CASSFGQSYNSPLHF. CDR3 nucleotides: TGTGCCAGCAGTTTCGGACAGAGCTATAATTCACCCCTCCACTTT.

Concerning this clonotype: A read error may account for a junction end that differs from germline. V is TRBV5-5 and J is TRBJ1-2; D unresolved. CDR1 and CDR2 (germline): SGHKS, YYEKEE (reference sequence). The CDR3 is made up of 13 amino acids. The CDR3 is CAISPGPFGGYTF. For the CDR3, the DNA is TGTGCCATCAGCCCTGGGCCTTTCGGCGGCTACACCTTC.

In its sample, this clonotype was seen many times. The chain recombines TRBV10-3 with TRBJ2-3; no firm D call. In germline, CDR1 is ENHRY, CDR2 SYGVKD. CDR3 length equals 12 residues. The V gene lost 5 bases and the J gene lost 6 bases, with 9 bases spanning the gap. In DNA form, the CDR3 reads TGTGCCATCAGTTCCTCGTCCGATACGCAGTATTTT. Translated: CAISSSSDTQYF.

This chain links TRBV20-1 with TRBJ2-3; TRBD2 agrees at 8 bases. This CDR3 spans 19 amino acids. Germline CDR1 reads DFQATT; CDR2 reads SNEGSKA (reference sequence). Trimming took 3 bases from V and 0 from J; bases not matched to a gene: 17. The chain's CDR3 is CSASKRGGPRVTSTDTQYF. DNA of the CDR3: TGCAGTGCTAGTAAACGGGGGGGGCCGAGAGTCACTAGCACAGATACGCAGTATTTT.

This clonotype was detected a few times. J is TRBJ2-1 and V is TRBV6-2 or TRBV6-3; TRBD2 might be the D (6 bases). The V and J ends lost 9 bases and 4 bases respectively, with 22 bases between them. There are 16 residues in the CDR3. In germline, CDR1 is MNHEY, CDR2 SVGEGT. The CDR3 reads CASSRSGAKIYNEQFF. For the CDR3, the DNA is TGTGCCAGTTCCCGTAGCGGAGCGAAGATTTACAATGAGCAGTTCTTC.

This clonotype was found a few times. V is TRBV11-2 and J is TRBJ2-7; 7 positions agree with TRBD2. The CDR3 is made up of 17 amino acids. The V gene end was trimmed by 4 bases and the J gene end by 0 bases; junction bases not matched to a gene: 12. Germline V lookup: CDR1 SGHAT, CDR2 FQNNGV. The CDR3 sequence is CASSYPGASGSSYEQYF. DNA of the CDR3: TGTGCCAGCAGCTATCCTGGGGCTAGCGGTTCCTCCTACGAGCAGTACTTC.

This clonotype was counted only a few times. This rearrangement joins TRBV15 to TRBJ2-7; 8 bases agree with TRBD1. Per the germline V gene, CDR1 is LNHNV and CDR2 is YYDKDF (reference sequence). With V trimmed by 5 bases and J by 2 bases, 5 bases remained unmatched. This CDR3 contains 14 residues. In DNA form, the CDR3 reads TGTGCCACCAGCCCCAGGACAGGGCCCTACGAGCAGTACTTC. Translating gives CATSPRTGPYEQYF.

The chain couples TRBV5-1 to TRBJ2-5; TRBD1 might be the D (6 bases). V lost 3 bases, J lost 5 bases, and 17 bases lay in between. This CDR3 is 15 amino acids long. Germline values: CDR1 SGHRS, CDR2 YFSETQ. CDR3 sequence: CASSSQNRDVETQYF. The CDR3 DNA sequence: TGCGCCAGCAGCTCTCAAAACAGGGATGTGGAGACCCAGTACTTC.